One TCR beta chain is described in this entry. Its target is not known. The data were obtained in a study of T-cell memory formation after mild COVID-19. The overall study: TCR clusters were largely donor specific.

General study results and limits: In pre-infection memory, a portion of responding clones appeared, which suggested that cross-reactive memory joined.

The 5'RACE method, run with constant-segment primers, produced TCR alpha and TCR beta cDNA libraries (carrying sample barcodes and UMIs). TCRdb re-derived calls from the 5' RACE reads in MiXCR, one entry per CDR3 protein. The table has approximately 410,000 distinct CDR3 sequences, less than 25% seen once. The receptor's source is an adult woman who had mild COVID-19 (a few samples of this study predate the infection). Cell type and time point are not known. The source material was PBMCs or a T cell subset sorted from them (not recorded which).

The CDR3, as DNA: TGTGCCAGCAGTTTGGGGACAGCGGAAAAACTGTTTTTT. It specifies CASSLGTAEKLFF. The rearrangement uses TRBV12-3 or TRBV12-4 and TRBJ1-4, with TRBD1 identical over 7 bases. The trim removed 3 bases at V and 8 bases at J, leaving 3 bases unmatched. The CDR3 covers 13 residues.